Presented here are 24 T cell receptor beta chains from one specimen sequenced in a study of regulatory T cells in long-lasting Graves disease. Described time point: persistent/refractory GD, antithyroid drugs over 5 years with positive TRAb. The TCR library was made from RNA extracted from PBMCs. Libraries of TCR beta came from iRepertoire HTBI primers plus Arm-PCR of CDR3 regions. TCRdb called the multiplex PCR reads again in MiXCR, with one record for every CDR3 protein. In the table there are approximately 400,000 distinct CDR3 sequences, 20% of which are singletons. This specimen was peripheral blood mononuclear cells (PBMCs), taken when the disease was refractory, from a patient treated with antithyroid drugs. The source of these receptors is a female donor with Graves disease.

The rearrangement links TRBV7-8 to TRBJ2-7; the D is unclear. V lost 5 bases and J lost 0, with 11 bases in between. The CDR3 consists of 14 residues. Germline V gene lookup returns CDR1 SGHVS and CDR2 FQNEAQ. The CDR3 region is CASSRIGRSYEQYF. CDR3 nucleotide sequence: TGTGCCAGCAGCCGAATTGGCCGCTCCTACGAGCAGTACTTC.

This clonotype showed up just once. The CDR3 DNA sequence: TGTGCCAGCAGCTTACCCGGGTCTCATCAGCCCCAGCATTTT. Translating it yields CASSLPGSHQPQHF. The V gene is TRBV7-8, the J gene TRBJ1-5; D not resolved. Germline-derived CDR1 and CDR2 are SGHVS and FQNEAQ. CDR3 length: 14 amino acids. The V gene lost 2 bases and the J gene lost 5 bases, with 10 bases spanning the gap.

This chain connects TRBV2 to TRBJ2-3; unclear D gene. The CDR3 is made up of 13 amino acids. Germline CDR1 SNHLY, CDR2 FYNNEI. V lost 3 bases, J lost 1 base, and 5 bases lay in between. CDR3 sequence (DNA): TGTGCCAGCAGTGAGAGACGCACAGATACGCAGTATTTT. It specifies CASSERRTDTQYF.

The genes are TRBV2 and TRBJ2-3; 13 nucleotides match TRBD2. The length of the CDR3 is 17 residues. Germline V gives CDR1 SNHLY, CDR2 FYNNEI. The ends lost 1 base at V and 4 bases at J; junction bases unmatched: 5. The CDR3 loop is CASSEVPLAGGADTQYF. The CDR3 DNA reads TGTGCCAGCAGTGAAGTTCCACTAGCGGGAGGGGCAGATACGCAGTATTTT.

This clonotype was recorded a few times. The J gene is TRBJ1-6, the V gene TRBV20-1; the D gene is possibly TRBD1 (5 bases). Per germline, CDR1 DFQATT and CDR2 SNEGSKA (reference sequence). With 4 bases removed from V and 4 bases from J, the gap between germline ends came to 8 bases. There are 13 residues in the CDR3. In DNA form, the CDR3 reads TGCAGTGCTACAGGGTTTTATAATTCACCCCTCCACTTT. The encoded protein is CSATGFYNSPLHF.

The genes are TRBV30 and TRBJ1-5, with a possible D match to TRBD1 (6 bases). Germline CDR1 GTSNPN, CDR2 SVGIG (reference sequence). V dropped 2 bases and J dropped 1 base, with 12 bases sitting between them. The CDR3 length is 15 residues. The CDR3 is CAWSTGRLSNQPQHF. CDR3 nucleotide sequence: TGTGCCTGGAGTACAGGGAGACTGAGCAATCAGCCCCAGCATTTT.

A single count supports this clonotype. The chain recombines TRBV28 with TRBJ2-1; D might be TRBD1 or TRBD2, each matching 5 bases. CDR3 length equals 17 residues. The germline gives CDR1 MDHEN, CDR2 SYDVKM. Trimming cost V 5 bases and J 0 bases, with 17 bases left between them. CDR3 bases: TGTGCCAGCAGTCCCACTTGGGGGACCCCCTCCTACAATGAGCAGTTCTTC. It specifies CASSPTWGTPSYNEQFF.

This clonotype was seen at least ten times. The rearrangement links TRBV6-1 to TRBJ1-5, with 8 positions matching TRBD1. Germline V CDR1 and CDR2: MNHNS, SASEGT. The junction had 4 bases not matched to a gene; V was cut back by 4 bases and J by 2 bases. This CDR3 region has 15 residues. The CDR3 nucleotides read TGTGCCAGCAGTGCAGGGGGCGAGGGCAATCAGCCCCAGCATTTT. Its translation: CASSAGGEGNQPQHF.

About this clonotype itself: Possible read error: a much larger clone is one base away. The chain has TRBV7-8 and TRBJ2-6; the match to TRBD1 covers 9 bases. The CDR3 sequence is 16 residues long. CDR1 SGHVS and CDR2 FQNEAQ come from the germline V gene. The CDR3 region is CASSRTGASGANALTF. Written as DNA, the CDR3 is TGTGCCAGCAGCAGGACAGGGGCCTCTGGGGCCAACGCCCTGACTTTC.

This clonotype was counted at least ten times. The DNA for the CDR3 is TGTGCCTGGAGTGTAGACCTCTCTGGAAACACCATATATTTT. It translates to CAWSVDLSGNTIYF. The chain employs TRBV30 and TRBJ1-3; D not resolved. This CDR3 is 14 amino acids long. Deletions cut 0 bases from V and 0 bases from J, with 6 bases between. Per germline, CDR1 GTSNPN and CDR2 SVGIG (reference sequence).

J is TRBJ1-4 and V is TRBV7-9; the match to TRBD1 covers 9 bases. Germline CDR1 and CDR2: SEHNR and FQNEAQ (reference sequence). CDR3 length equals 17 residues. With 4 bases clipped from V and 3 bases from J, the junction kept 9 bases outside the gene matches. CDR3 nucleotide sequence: TGTGCCAGCAGCTCATCCGGGACAGGGAAAGCTAATGAAAAACTGTTTTTT. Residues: CASSSSGTGKANEKLFF.

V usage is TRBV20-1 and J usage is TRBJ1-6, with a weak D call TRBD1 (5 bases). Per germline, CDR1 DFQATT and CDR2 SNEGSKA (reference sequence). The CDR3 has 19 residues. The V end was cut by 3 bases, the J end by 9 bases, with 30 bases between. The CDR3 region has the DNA TGCAGTGCTAGGACGACACCTAAAACGGGCCCTCCTAGGGGTTCACCCCTCCACTTT. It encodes CSARTTPKTGPPRGSPLHF.

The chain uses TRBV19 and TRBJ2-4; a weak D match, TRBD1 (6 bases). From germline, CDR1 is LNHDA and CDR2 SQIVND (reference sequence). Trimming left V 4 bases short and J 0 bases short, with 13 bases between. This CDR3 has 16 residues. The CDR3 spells CASSNGQIGAKNIQYF. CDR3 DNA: TGTGCCAGTAGTAACGGACAGATCGGAGCCAAAAACATTCAGTACTTC.

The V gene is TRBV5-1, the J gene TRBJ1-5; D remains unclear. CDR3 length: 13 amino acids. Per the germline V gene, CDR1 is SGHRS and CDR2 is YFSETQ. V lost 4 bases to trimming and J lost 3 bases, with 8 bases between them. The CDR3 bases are TGCGCCAGCAGCGAGCGGGCCAATCAGCCCCAGCATTTT. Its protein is CASSERANQPQHF.

The CDR3 reads CSAGGQGVYEQYF. The CDR3 DNA reads TGCAGTGCTGGGGGACAGGGAGTATACGAGCAGTACTTC. The V gene is TRBV20-1, the J gene TRBJ2-7, with 9 positions matching TRBD1. From germline, CDR1 is DFQATT and CDR2 SNEGSKA (reference sequence). The length of the CDR3 is 13 residues. V was pared by 5 bases and J by 4 bases, with 6 bases of the junction left unmatched.

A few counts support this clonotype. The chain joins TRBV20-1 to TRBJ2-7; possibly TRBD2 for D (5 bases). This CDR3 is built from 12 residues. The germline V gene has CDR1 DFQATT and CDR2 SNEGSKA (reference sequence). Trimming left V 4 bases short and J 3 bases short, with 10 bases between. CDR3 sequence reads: CSATPDFYEQYF. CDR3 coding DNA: TGCAGTGCTACGCCGGACTTCTACGAGCAGTACTTC.

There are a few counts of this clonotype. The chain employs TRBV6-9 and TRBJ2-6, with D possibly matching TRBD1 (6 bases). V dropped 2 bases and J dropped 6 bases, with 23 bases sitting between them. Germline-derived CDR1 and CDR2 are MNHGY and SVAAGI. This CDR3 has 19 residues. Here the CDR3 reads CASSYLVTGHQTMANVLTF. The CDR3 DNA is TGTGCCAGCAGTTATCTAGTTACGGGACACCAAACGATGGCCAACGTCCTGACTTTC.

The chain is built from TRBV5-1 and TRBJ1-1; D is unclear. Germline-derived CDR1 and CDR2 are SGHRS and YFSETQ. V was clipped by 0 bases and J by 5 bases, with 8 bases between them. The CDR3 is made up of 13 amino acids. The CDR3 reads CASSLASETEAFF. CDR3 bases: TGCGCCAGCAGCTTGGCCTCGGAAACTGAAGCTTTCTTT.

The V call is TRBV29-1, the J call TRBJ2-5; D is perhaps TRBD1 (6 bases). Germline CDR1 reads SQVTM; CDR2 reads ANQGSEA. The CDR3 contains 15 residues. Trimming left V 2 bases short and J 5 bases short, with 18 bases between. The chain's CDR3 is CSVELDQGRSETQYF. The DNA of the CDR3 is TGCAGCGTTGAATTGGACCAGGGGCGTTCTGAGACCCAGTACTTC. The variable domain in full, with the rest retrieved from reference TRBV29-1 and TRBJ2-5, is SAVISQKPSRDICQRGTSLTIQCQVDSQVTMMFWYRQQPGQSLTLIATANQGSEATYESGFVIDKFPISRPNLTFSTLTVSNMSPEDSSIYLCSVELDQGRSETQYFGPGTRLLVL.

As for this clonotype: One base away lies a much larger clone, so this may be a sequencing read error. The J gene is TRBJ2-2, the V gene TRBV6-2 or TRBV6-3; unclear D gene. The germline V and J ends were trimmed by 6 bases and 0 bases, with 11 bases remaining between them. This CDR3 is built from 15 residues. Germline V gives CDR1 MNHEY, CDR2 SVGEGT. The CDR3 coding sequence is TGTGCCAGCAGCTCGTGGACGGCGAACACCGGGGAGCTGTTTTTT. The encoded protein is CASSSWTANTGELFF.

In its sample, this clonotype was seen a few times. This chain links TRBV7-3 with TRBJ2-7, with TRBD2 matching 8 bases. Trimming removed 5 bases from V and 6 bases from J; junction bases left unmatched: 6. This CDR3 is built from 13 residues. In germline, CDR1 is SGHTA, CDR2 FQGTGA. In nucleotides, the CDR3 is TGTGCCAGCAGCCGGGGACTAGAGGGCGAGCAGTACTTC. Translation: CASSRGLEGEQYF.

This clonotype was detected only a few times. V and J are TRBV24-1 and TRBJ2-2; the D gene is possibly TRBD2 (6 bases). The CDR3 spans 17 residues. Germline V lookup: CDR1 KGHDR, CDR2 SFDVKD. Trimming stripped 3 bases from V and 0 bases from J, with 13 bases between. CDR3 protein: CATSDVGGSANTGELFF. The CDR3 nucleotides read TGTGCCACCAGTGATGTTGGGGGGTCCGCGAACACCGGGGAGCTGTTTTTT.

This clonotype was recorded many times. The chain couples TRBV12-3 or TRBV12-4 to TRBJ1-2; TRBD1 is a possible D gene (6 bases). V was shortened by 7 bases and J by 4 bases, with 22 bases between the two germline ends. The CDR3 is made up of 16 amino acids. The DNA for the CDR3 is TGTGCCAGCACTTTTGGGGGCCTCCAGGGCGTCTATGGCTACACCTTC. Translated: CASTFGGLQGVYGYTF.

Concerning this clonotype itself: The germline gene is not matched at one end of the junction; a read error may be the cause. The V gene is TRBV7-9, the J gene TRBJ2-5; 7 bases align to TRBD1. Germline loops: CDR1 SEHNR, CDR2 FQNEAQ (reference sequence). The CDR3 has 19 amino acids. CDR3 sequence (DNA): TGTGCCAGCAGCCGGGCGGAGTGGTACAGGGGCACCCGACAAGGGACCCAGTACTTC. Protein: CASSRAEWYRGTRQGTQYF.